This entry is about one T cell receptor (beta chain). What it binds is unknown. The immunoSEQ assay amplified TCRB CDR3 from up to roughly 2 ug DNA. Primers: 60 V beta forward and 13 J beta reverse. Produced via immunoSEQ multiplex PCR; TCRdb's table is partial and in-frame only. The repertoire holds approximately 91,000 clones, with roughly four fifths as singletons. The entry originates in a study of glioma-infiltrating T cells after dendritic cell vaccination. About the study: The vaccine used monocyte-derived dendritic cells pulsed overnight with autologous tumor lysate.

Findings of the study overall: Longer survival after dendritic cell vaccination followed higher pretreatment TIL content.

After removal of 1 base from V and 10 bases from J, the junction contained 9 bases not matched to a gene. Germline assignment: CDR1 SGHVS and CDR2 FQNEAQ. The CDR3 loop spans 16 amino acids. The time point here: after dendritic cell vaccination, including at tumor progression/relapse. The chain recombines TRBV7-8 with TRBJ2-1, with TRBD2 matching 11 bases. The sample consisted of blood, taken after dendritic cell vaccination. The origin of this receptor is a human donor with glioblastoma. CDR3 DNA sequence: TGTGCCAGCAGCTTAGAGTTAGCGGGGGGGAGCTCCGAGCAGTTCTTC. Translated: CASSLELAGGSSEQFF.